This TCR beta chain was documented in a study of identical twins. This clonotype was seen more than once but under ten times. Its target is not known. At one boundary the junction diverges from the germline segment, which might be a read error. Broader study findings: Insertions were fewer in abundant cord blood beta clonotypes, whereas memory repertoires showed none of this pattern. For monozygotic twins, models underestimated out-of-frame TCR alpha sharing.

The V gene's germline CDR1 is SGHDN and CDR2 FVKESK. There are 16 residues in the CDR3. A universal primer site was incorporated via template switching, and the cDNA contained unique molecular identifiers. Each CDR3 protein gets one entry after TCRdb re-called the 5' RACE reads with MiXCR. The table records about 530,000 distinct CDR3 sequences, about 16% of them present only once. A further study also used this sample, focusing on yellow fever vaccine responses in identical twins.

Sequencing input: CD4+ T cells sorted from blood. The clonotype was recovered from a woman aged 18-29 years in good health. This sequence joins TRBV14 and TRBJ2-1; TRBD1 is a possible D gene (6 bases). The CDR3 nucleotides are TGTGCCAGCAGCCAAGCCAGGGGTCGAACATACAGTGAGCAGTTCTTC. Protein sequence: CASSQARGRTYSEQFF. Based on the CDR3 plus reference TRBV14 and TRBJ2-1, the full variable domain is EAGVTQFPSHSVIEKGQTVTLRCDPISGHDNLYWYRRVMGKEIKFLLHFVKESKQDESGMPNNRFLAERTGGTYSTLKVQPAELEDSGVYFCASSQARGRTYSEQFFGPGTRLTVL.